Shown below are 8 T cell receptor beta chains from a single sample sequenced in a study of identical twins. TCRdb processed the 5' RACE reads anew with MiXCR; each CDR3 protein has one entry. Of some 1,600,000 distinct CDR3 sequences listed, 32% are singletons. Sequenced: cord blood. Receptors originate from a newborn girl in good health.

As regards this clonotype: One base away lies a much larger clone, so this may be a sequencing read error. The chain couples TRBV27 to TRBJ2-3; a possible D gene is TRBD2 (6 bases). CDR3 length equals 16 residues. CDR1 is MNHEY and CDR2 is SMNVEV in the germline V gene (reference sequence). DNA for the CDR3: TGTACCAGCCAACGCTCGGGACTCGAATTCACAGATACGCAGTATTTT. Translated, it gives CTSQRSGLEFTDTQYF.

This clonotype turned up a few times. The chain combines TRBV18 with TRBJ2-7; D call uncertain. Germline V CDR1 and CDR2: KGHSH, LQKENI. The CDR3 runs to 14 residues. Between the trimmed V and J ends, which lost 2 bases and 2 bases, there was a span of 10 bases. The chain's CDR3 is CASSPTATAYEQYF. The CDR3 nucleotides read TGTGCCAGCTCACCAACGGCAACGGCCTACGAGCAGTACTTC.

To note about this clonotype: Germline is not matched at one junction end, which may reflect a read error. The chain couples TRBV11-2 to TRBJ2-3, with D unclear. This CDR3 contains 18 residues. Germline V gives CDR1 SGHAT, CDR2 FQNNGV. This chain's CDR3 is CASSLVGSGSLPTDAQYF. CDR3 nucleotide sequence: TGTGCCAGCAGCTTAGTAGGTTCGGGCAGCCTCCCCACAGATGCGCAGTATTTT. The full variable domain, its missing parts supplied by reference TRBV11-2 and TRBJ2-3, is EAGVAQSPRYKIIEKRQSVAFWCNPISGHATLYWYQQILGQGPKLLIQFQNNGVVDDSQLPKDRFSAERLKGVDSTLKIQPAKLEDSAVYLCASSLVGSGSLPTDAQYFGPGTRLTVL.

This clonotype has a handful of counts. The chain joins TRBV4-1 to TRBJ2-5; a weak D match, TRBD2 (5 bases). CDR3 length: 15 amino acids. V was pared by 1 base and J by 2 bases, with 11 bases between. Germline V gives CDR1 MGHRA, CDR2 YSYEKL. The CDR3 reads CASSQAGNPQETQYF. CDR3 bases: TGCGCCAGCAGCCAAGCGGGAAACCCTCAAGAGACCCAGTACTTC.

The table lists this clonotype with a few counts. Its ends do not fully match the called genes, so a read error is possible. The chain is built from TRBV7-7 and TRBJ2-5; 8 bases are a match to TRBD2. CDR1 SSHAT and CDR2 FNYEAQ come from the germline V gene (reference sequence). This CDR3 spans 15 amino acids. DNA for the CDR3: TGTGCTAGCAGCTTACAAGCGGGAGCCCAAGAGACCCAGTACTTC. This encodes CASSLQAGAQETQYF. Looking up the rest from reference TRBV7-7 and TRBJ2-5 gives the full variable domain: GAGVSQSPRYKVTKRGQDVTLRCDPISSHATLYWYQQALGQGPEFLTYFNYEAQPDKSGLPSDRFSAERPEGSISTLTIQRTEQRDSAMYRCASSLQAGAQETQYFGPGTRLLVL.

This clonotype was observed at least ten times. V usage is TRBV12-5 and J usage is TRBJ2-3; 8 bases are a match to TRBD2. Germline V CDR1 and CDR2: LGHNT, FRNRAP. The CDR3 loop spans 14 amino acids. Germline trimming cut 7 bases from V and 4 bases from J; bases unmatched to any gene: 7. The chain's CDR3 is CASARTSSSDTQYF. The CDR3 DNA reads as TGTGCTAGTGCCCGGACTAGCAGTTCAGATACGCAGTATTTT.

CDR3 in DNA: TGCAGCTATTCTCGGCTGGACCCTGAGTTCGAGCAGTACTTC. The encoded protein is CSYSRLDPEFEQYF. The chain combines TRBV20-1 with TRBJ2-7; D not certain. This CDR3 has 14 residues. The germline V gene has CDR1 DFQATT and CDR2 SNEGSKA (reference sequence).

This clonotype showed up many times. V usage is TRBV3-1 and J usage is TRBJ2-3; D unresolved. The V and J ends lost 4 bases and 5 bases respectively, with 13 bases between them. From germline, CDR1 is LGHDT and CDR2 YNNKEL (reference sequence). The CDR3 spans 14 residues. The CDR3 sequence: CASSRLGGEDTQYF. The CDR3 DNA is TGTGCCAGCAGCCGTCTGGGCGGCGAAGATACGCAGTATTTT.